A single TCR beta chain is shown here with its context. The antigen it recognizes is unknown. It has no much larger one-base neighbor in the sample; base qualities were not kept. The sample is drawn from a study of blood T cell repertoires in COVID-19 (dated by TCRdb to about 2020). In terms of the full investigation: The collaborator samples originated in the United States, Italy and Spain and spanned the acute and convalescent phases of COVID-19. The material from the prospective study consisted of cDNA or gDNA derived from T cells, B-cell-depleted T cells, or PBMCs. The dataset comprised deeply sampled blood TCRbeta repertoires from subjects exposed to, actively infected with, or recovered from COVID-19. The repertoires were made available in a free public database intended to serve as a resource for research on the immune response to SARS-CoV-2. Samples were obtained from the ongoing ImmuneRACE study (first 160 participants) and from over 1,000 subjects provided by 6 global collaborators. The sample metadata nearly always contained a de-identified subject ID, COVID-19 status, age in years and sex. Where available, HLA class I and class II types were taken from metadata supplied by the sample provider and were not determined by assay-based typing.

TCRbeta CDR3 regions were amplified from genomic DNA using the immunoSEQ Assay, a bias-controlled multiplex PCR. Regarding the original processing steps: The number of nucleated cells in each sample was estimated from the amplification of reference gene primers within the assay. Sequence reads were collapsed and filtered to measure the absolute abundance of every unique TCRbeta CDR3 rearrangement. Productive Simpson clonality was computed per sample as the square root of Simpson's diversity index over productive rearrangements. This is the immuneACCESS table as TCRdb keeps it, with only in-frame sequences that have V and J called. A part of the clones is gone; compared with another copy, unresolved V genes explain less than half, and the rest is unexplained. V and J calls plus clone size are reproduced from that table; the DNA served to infer D and trimming. For this sample the table gives about 87,000 clones, of which less than 80% were detected only once. The ten largest clonotypes hold about 4.2% of the sample.

The collaborating institutions used their own protocols to collect whole blood in K2EDTA tubes. For TCRbeta analysis, collaborators shipped samples in one of three forms: frozen whole blood, isolated PBMCs, or DNA extracted from either of those sample types. What the research found in general, with its limitations: Clinical and demographic metadata were provided uncurated, with the amount varying by source and participant.

The cysteine opens and the phenylalanine closes a CDR3 of 16 amino acids. Only the CDR3 DNA is retained, 48 bases long and in frame from the first base. The germline V gene gives CDR1 as KGHSH and CDR2 as LQKENI. Trimming leaves V shorter by 2 bases and J shorter by 1 base, with the junction holding 7 bases beyond the gene matches. Recombination connected TRBV18 to TRBJ2-5; 7 bases in between match TRBD2. The sample consisted of peripheral blood. This TCR was sampled from a woman aged 45-65 years with acute or convalescent COVID-19. The nucleotides read TGTGCCAGCTCACCAAGGGCGGGGGTCCTCCAAGAGACCCAGTACTTC. This translates into CASSPRAGVLQETQYF.